The next 11 T cell receptor beta chains were all read from a single sample in a study of circulating CD8 cells and anti-PD-1 response in melanoma. Using approximately 14 ng of total RNA, TCR libraries were made with the QIAseq Immune Repertoire TCR panel. TCRdb called the reads again in MiXCR, with one record for every CDR3 protein. The sample carries 440 or so distinct CDR3 sequences, over 9% recorded once. From live CD3+CD8+TCRalphabeta+ cells, four PD-1 and/or TIGIT subsets were sorted. Material: CD8+ T cells from PBMCs, obtained at baseline or after one month of anti-PD-1 therapy (not recorded which). The source of these receptors is a human donor with melanoma.

This clonotype is classed as medium-sized. The rearrangement joins TRBV4-3 to TRBJ2-3, with TRBD2 matching over 11 bases. The CDR3 is made up of 19 amino acids. J lost 1 base, V lost 0 bases, and 9 bases had no gene match. The germline CDR1 and CDR2 sequences are LGHNA and YSLEER. The CDR3 region has the DNA TGCGCCAGCAGCCAAGATGGCAGACTAGCGGGAATCGGCACAGATACGCAGTATTTT. The encoded protein is CASSQDGRLAGIGTDTQYF.

Points on this clonotype: A read error is possible here, since a much larger clone lies one base away. This sequence joins TRBV7-2 and TRBJ2-2; D is possibly TRBD1 (6 bases). From germline, CDR1 is SGHTA and CDR2 FQGNSA. Trimming took 5 bases from V and 3 from J, leaving 19 bases between them. The CDR3 loop spans 17 amino acids. CDR3 nucleotides: TGTGCCAGCAGCCCGTACGCCCGGACAGCCTACACCGGGGAGCTGTTTTTT. It yields the protein CASSPYARTAYTGELFF.

This clonotype showed up just a few times. This could be a read error, since a much larger clone is one nucleotide away. This chain joins TRBV2 and TRBJ2-7, with D perhaps matching TRBD1 or TRBD2 (5 bases each). The germline gives CDR1 SNHLY, CDR2 FYNNEI. CDR3 size: 12 residues. The CDR3 loop is CASSPGPLERYF. CDR3 in DNA: TGTGCCAGCAGCCCGGGGCCCCTCGAGCGGTACTTC.

In this sample, this clonotype is large. The chain joins TRBV20-1 to TRBJ2-2, with TRBD2 matching 8 bases. Per germline, CDR1 DFQATT and CDR2 SNEGSKA (reference sequence). The CDR3 covers 13 residues. Trimming cost V 6 bases and J 4 bases; bases outside gene matches: 4. CDR3 coding DNA: TGCAGTGCGGCGAGCGGGAGCACCGGGGAGCTGTTTTTT. It codes for CSAASGSTGELFF.

This clonotype ranks as medium-sized. The chain carries TRBV7-3 and TRBJ1-5; D is unclear. Trimming took 2 bases from V and 0 from J, leaving 8 bases between them. The CDR3 is 15 amino acids. Per germline, CDR1 SGHTA and CDR2 FQGTGA. Here the CDR3 DNA reads TGTGCCAGCAGCTTAGGGCAACCTAGCAATCAGCCCCAGCATTTT. It encodes CASSLGQPSNQPQHF.

The CDR3 is CASSNLADRLWFF. CDR3 DNA: TGTGCCAGTAGTAACCTGGCCGACCGTTTGTGGTTCTTT. The chain recombines TRBV19 with TRBJ1-1, with D uncertain. Germline assignment: CDR1 LNHDA and CDR2 SQIVND (reference sequence). This CDR3 has 13 residues. Trimming shortened V by 4 bases and J by 14 bases, and 20 bases separated the two germline ends.

In its sample, this clonotype is large. The chain couples TRBV28 to TRBJ1-1; TRBD1 might be the D (5 bases). The CDR3 is made up of 13 amino acids. V gave up 2 bases and J gave up 10 bases, with 14 bases separating them. Germline V lookup: CDR1 MDHEN, CDR2 SYDVKM. CDR3 protein: CASSLAPEGRAFF. CDR3 in DNA: TGTGCCAGCAGTTTAGCCCCAGAGGGGAGAGCTTTCTTT.

This clonotype counts as large. The V and J genes are TRBV4-2 and TRBJ2-5, with 14 bases matching TRBD2. V trimming: 4 bases; J trimming: 5 bases; junction bases outside the gene matches: 12. This CDR3 is 18 amino acids long. In germline, CDR1 is LGHNA, CDR2 YNFKEQ. The CDR3 bases are TGTGCCAGCAGCCCCTCCTGGGGGACTAGCGGGAGTCTGGAGACCCAGTACTTC. Its translation: CASSPSWGTSGSLETQYF.

This clonotype is medium-sized within its sample. The CDR3, as DNA: TGCAGTGCTAGAGCGGTGGGGACTAGCGGCTACGAGCAGTACTTC. Encoded protein: CSARAVGTSGYEQYF. V is TRBV20-1 and J is TRBJ2-7; 11 bases map to TRBD2. V shed 1 base and J 3 bases; nucleotides not matched to a gene: 5. CDR1 is DFQATT and CDR2 is SNEGSKA in the germline V gene (reference sequence). CDR3 length equals 15 residues.

This clonotype is labeled medium-sized. CDR3: CASSQLAGANTGELFF. CDR3 sequence (DNA): TGTGCCAGTAGTCAACTAGCAGGAGCGAACACCGGGGAGCTGTTTTTT. The V gene is TRBV19, the J gene TRBJ2-2; TRBD2 might be the D (6 bases). V dropped 5 bases and J dropped 0 bases, with 13 bases sitting between them. The CDR3 covers 16 residues. The germline gives CDR1 LNHDA, CDR2 SQIVND (reference sequence).

This clonotype is medium-sized (0.01 to 0.1%) within its sample. CDR3 sequence reads: CASSLSRRGGFELFF. The CDR3 bases are TGTGCCAGCAGTTTATCTCGCAGGGGAGGATTTGAACTGTTTTTT. The rearrangement links TRBV27 to TRBJ1-4; D is possibly TRBD1 (6 bases). V lost 0 bases and J 12 bases, leaving 17 bases between the germline ends. The CDR3 length is 15 residues. CDR1 and CDR2 from the germline V gene are MNHEY and SMNVEV (reference sequence).